These 27 T cell receptor beta chains share one sample of origin, sequenced in a study of blood T cell repertoires in COVID-19. Sequenced by immunoSEQ multiplex PCR; TCRdb stores in-frame clones only, minus some. The sample has around 80,000 clones; around 80% are singletons. The sample taken for sequencing was peripheral blood. Receptors were obtained from a human donor in a cohort sampled during active COVID-19.

Concerning this clone itself: The same CDR3 can be traced to other DNA sequences in this sample. The chain uses TRBV7-8 and TRBJ2-5; D is possibly TRBD1 (6 bases). Per the germline V gene, CDR1 is SGHVS and CDR2 is FQNEAQ. V was cut by 1 base and J by 3 bases, with 9 bases left in between. The CDR3 totals 14 residues. Here the CDR3 DNA reads TGTGCCAGCAGCTTAGGGCACAGGGAAGAGACCCAGTACTTC. The encoded protein is CASSLGHREETQYF.

This clone has only one observation. V usage is TRBV2 and J usage is TRBJ2-7; possible D gene TRBD1, 6 bases. The V gene's germline CDR1 is SNHLY and CDR2 FYNNEI. The CDR3 covers 14 residues. Deletions cut 7 bases from V and 4 bases from J, with 17 bases between. The CDR3 sequence: CASTPGHSSYEQYF. In DNA, the CDR3 is TGTGCCAGCACTCCGGGACACAGTTCGTACGAGCAGTACTTC. Looking up the rest from reference TRBV2 and TRBJ2-7 gives the full variable domain: EPEVTQTPSHQVTQMGQEVILRCVPISNHLYFYWYRQILGQKVEFLVSFYNNEISEKSEIFDDQFSVERPDGSNFTLKIRSTKLEDSAMYFCASTPGHSSYEQYFGPGTRLTVT.

The chain joins TRBV6-5 to TRBJ1-5; 9 positions agree with TRBD1. There are 15 residues in the CDR3. Germline-derived CDR1 and CDR2 are MNHEY and SVGAGI. J gave up 1 base and V 6 bases, and 4 bases lay outside the gene matches. CDR3 sequence: CASRLQGASNQPQHF. The CDR3 nucleotides read TGTGCCAGCAGACTACAGGGGGCGAGCAATCAGCCCCAGCATTTT.

This chain links TRBV18 with TRBJ2-5; 10 bases are a match to TRBD1. The CDR3 sequence is 18 residues long. V lost 2 bases to trimming and J lost 4 bases; unmatched junction nucleotides: 13. Germline lookup yields CDR1 KGHSH and CDR2 LQKENI. The CDR3 is CASSPSLRQGDRGETQYF. DNA of the CDR3: TGTGCCAGCTCACCAAGTCTACGTCAGGGGGACAGGGGAGAGACCCAGTACTTC.

This clone was detected a few times. The rearrangement links TRBV6-6 to TRBJ2-7; D is unclear. Germline CDR1 is MNHNY and CDR2 is SVGAGI (reference sequence). V was trimmed by 5 bases and J by 5 bases, leaving 19 bases between them. The CDR3 is 15 residues long. The CDR3 loop reads CASSHDPFRGHEQYF. In DNA, the CDR3 is TGTGCCAGCAGTCACGACCCCTTCCGAGGCCACGAGCAGTACTTC.

The V call is TRBV11-2, the J call TRBJ1-2; unclear D gene. With 1 base removed from V and 8 bases from J, the gap between germline ends came to 17 bases. The CDR3 has 15 amino acids. Per germline, CDR1 SGHAT and CDR2 FQNNGV. In nucleotides, the CDR3 is TGTGCCAGCAGCTTAGTTGAGACCGCGAGCGGAGGCTACACCTTC. Translated, it gives CASSLVETASGGYTF.

This clone was seen many times. This rearrangement joins TRBV30 to TRBJ2-7, with TRBD1 matching 7 bases. This CDR3 has 12 residues. Per germline, CDR1 GTSNPN and CDR2 SVGIG (reference sequence). Germline trimming cut 5 bases from V and 7 bases from J; bases unmatched to any gene: 8. This CDR3 reads CAWVIGGREQYF. In DNA, the CDR3 is TGTGCCTGGGTCATAGGGGGCCGGGAGCAGTACTTC.

This clone was counted only a few times. The chain has TRBV7-9 and TRBJ1-1; D is possibly TRBD1 (5 bases). The germline CDR1 and CDR2 sequences are SEHNR and FQNEAQ (reference sequence). The germline V and J ends were trimmed by 0 bases and 0 bases, with 8 bases remaining between them. The CDR3 loop spans 15 amino acids. CDR3 loop: CASSLAAGLNTEAFF. The CDR3 DNA sequence: TGTGCCAGCAGCTTAGCTGCGGGACTGAACACTGAAGCTTTCTTT.

The chain combines TRBV5-5 with TRBJ1-5, with 9 bases matching TRBD1. The CDR3 is 15 residues long. The V gene's germline CDR1 is SGHKS and CDR2 YYEKEE (reference sequence). V shed 3 bases, J shed 6 bases, and the junction held 7 bases outside the gene matches. CDR3 loop: CASSSVDRGVQPQHF. In DNA, the CDR3 is TGTGCCAGCAGCTCGGTCGACAGGGGGGTTCAGCCCCAGCATTTT.

The V gene is TRBV6-6, the J gene TRBJ2-1; 8 nucleotides line up with TRBD2. Germline V gene lookup returns CDR1 MNHNY and CDR2 SVGAGI (reference sequence). There are 15 residues in the CDR3. V gave up 1 base and J gave up 7 bases; unmatched junction bases: 6. The CDR3 region is CASSYYGGAINEQFF. The CDR3 DNA follows: TGTGCCAGCAGTTACTACGGGGGGGCTATAAATGAGCAGTTCTTC.

The gene calls are TRBV28 and TRBJ2-6; D is possibly TRBD1 (6 bases). The CDR3 has 15 amino acids. Trimming cost V 4 bases and J 5 bases, with 12 bases left between them. In germline, CDR1 is MDHEN, CDR2 SYDVKM. The DNA of the CDR3 is TGTGCCAGCAGTTCGACAGGTGTGAGGGCCAACGTCCTGACTTTC. This sequence encodes CASSSTGVRANVLTF.

The rearrangement uses TRBV7-9 and TRBJ1-2; D gene unclear. V lost 5 bases and J lost 5, with 21 bases in between. CDR1 is SEHNR, CDR2 FQNEAQ, per germline (reference sequence). CDR3 length equals 16 residues. Here the CDR3 DNA reads TGTGCCAGCAGCCCCCCGTCCATCCGGGTTGGTTATGGCTACACCTTC. Translated: CASSPPSIRVGYGYTF.

In DNA, the CDR3 is TGTGCCAGTAGTATTATGGGGAGCTCCTATAATTCACCCCTCCACTTT. Residues: CASSIMGSSYNSPLHF. The rearrangement uses TRBV19 and TRBJ1-6; D remains ambiguous. The CDR3 covers 16 residues. The V end lost 3 bases, the J end lost 0 bases, and 9 bases lay between the germline ends. Germline CDR1 is LNHDA and CDR2 is SQIVND (reference sequence).

V gene TRBV1 combines with J gene TRBJ2-7; TRBD1 is the table's D call, not checked against the DNA. TRBV1 corresponds to a pseudogene. The length of the CDR3 is 19 residues. The CDR3 DNA is TGCACCAGCAGCCAAAGCGATAACTTCGGGGGACAGGGGCCCTACGAGCAGTACTTC. Protein: CTSSQSDNFGGQGPYEQYF.

This clone has just a few counts. The chain carries TRBV15 and TRBJ1-1; a weak D match, TRBD1 (6 bases). Germline V gives CDR1 LNHNV, CDR2 YYDKDF (reference sequence). With 1 base removed from V and 1 base from J, the gap between germline ends came to 10 bases. This CDR3 has 15 amino acids. The CDR3 protein is CATSRGGQSNTEAFF. The CDR3 coding sequence is TGTGCCACCAGCAGAGGGGGGCAATCGAACACTGAAGCTTTCTTT.

As DNA, the CDR3 is TGTGCCAGCAGCAGAACTTGGTCCCAGCAGTACTTC. It is translated as CASSRTWSQQYF. The chain combines TRBV11-2 with TRBJ2-7; D remains unclear. V was clipped by 5 bases and J by 8 bases, with 13 bases between them. The CDR3 is 12 amino acids. Germline V gives CDR1 SGHAT, CDR2 FQNNGV. Drawing the rest from reference TRBV11-2 and TRBJ2-7, the complete variable domain is EAGVAQSPRYKIIEKRQSVAFWCNPISGHATLYWYQQILGQGPKLLIQFQNNGVVDDSQLPKDRFSAERLKGVDSTLKIQPAKLEDSAVYLCASSRTWSQQYFGPGTRLTVT.

V is TRBV3-1 (or the pseudogene TRBV3-2) and J is TRBJ2-2; D is possibly TRBD1 (5 bases). The CDR3 consists of 14 residues. Trimming left V 5 bases short and J 6 bases short, with 13 bases between. CDR1 LGHDT and CDR2 YNNKEL come from the germline V gene (reference sequence). The CDR3 DNA follows: TGTGCCAGCAGCGAAGCGCAGGGCTCCGGGGAGCTGTTTTTT. Its protein is CASSEAQGSGELFF.

This rearrangement joins TRBV7-6 to TRBJ2-5; 8 bases line up with TRBD1. The CDR3 spans 15 residues. Unmatched junction bases numbered 9, after V lost 2 bases and J lost 7 bases. Per the germline V gene, CDR1 is SGHVS and CDR2 is FNYEAQ. The CDR3 sequence: CASSLNNRGIGTQYF. In DNA, the CDR3 is TGTGCCAGCAGCTTAAACAACAGGGGGATCGGGACCCAGTACTTC.

This clone has just one count. The genes are TRBV12-3 or TRBV12-4 and TRBJ1-1; D unclear. This CDR3 has 12 residues. Trimming cost V 6 bases and J 7 bases, with 12 bases left between them. The CDR3 reads CASRGMEGEAFF. The CDR3 region has the DNA TGTGCCAGCAGGGGGATGGAGGGTGAAGCTTTCTTT.

This chain joins TRBV7-8 and TRBJ1-5; D remains ambiguous. The CDR3 is 13 amino acids. Germline CDR1 and CDR2: SGHVS and FQNEAQ. V gave up 2 bases and J gave up 1 base, with 3 bases separating them. The CDR3 DNA is TGTGCCAGCAGCTTAAGCAGCAATCAGCCCCAGCATTTT. It codes for CASSLSSNQPQHF.

This chain uses TRBV3-1 (or the pseudogene TRBV3-2) with TRBJ1-2; D is possibly TRBD1 (6 bases). V was trimmed by 0 bases and J by 4 bases, leaving 15 bases between them. Germline loops: CDR1 LGHDT, CDR2 YNNKEL (reference sequence). The CDR3 totals 16 residues. The CDR3 nucleotides are TGTGCCAGCAGCCAAGATTTAGGGGGATCTGGCTATGGCTACACCTTC. Translation: CASSQDLGGSGYGYTF.

The sample holds one count of this clone. V usage is TRBV3-1 (or the pseudogene TRBV3-2) and J usage is TRBJ1-6; the match to TRBD1 covers 11 bases. CDR1 LGHDT and CDR2 YNNKEL come from the germline V gene (reference sequence). Trimming cost V 6 bases and J 10 bases; bases outside gene matches: 5. The CDR3 is 14 amino acids. This CDR3 reads CASRDRGLYSPLHF. The CDR3 nucleotides are TGTGCCAGCAGGGACAGGGGGCTTTACTCACCCCTCCACTTT.

The chain combines TRBV7-9 with TRBJ1-4; 8 positions agree with TRBD1. The CDR3 is 17 residues long. Trimming at V came to 5 bases and at J to 4 bases, leaving 12 bases not matched to a gene. Germline assignment: CDR1 SEHNR and CDR2 FQNEAQ (reference sequence). CDR3 DNA: TGTGCCAGCAGCGCACCCCCGGGGGACAGGAGTAATGAAAAACTGTTTTTT. Translation: CASSAPPGDRSNEKLFF. Combining the CDR3 with reference TRBV7-9 and TRBJ1-4 gives the whole variable domain DTGVSQNPRHKITKRGQNVTFRCDPISEHNRLYWYRQTLGQGPEFLTYFQNEAQLEKSRLLSDRFSAERPKGSFSTLEIQRTEQGDSAMYLCASSAPPGDRSNEKLFFGSGTQLSVL.

V and J are TRBV18 and TRBJ1-2; D is unresolved. Germline lookup yields CDR1 KGHSH and CDR2 LQKENI. Trimming left V 1 base short and J 3 bases short, with 15 bases between. The CDR3 covers 16 residues. Here the CDR3 reads CASSPQESGLHYGYTF. The CDR3 DNA sequence: TGTGCCAGCTCACCACAAGAAAGCGGACTCCACTATGGCTACACCTTC. Filled out from reference TRBV18 and TRBJ1-2, the complete variable domain reads NAGVMQNPRHLVRRRGQEARLRCSPMKGHSHVYWYRQLPEEGLKFMVYLQKENIIDESGMPKERFSAEFPKEGPSILRIQQVVRGDSAAYFCASSPQESGLHYGYTFGSGTRLTVV.

The V gene is TRBV19, the J gene TRBJ1-5, with a weak D call TRBD1 (6 bases). This CDR3 is 16 amino acids long. V lost 8 bases and J lost 2, with 19 bases in between. Germline values: CDR1 LNHDA, CDR2 SQIVND (reference sequence). CDR3 DNA: TGTGCCAGTCCCCAGACAGGTCGAGAGGGCAATCAGCCCCAGCATTTT. It translates to CASPQTGREGNQPQHF.

The gene calls are TRBV9 and TRBJ2-2; 11 nucleotides line up with TRBD1. Looked up from germline, CDR1 is SGDLS and CDR2 is YYNGEE. This CDR3 is 16 amino acids long. The ends lost 7 bases at V and 0 bases at J; junction bases unmatched: 5. As DNA, the CDR3 is TGTGCCAGCGGTCCGGACAGGGGGCCGAACACCGGGGAGCTGTTTTTT. Translation: CASGPDRGPNTGELFF.

This clone came up a few times. The V call is TRBV4-2, the J call TRBJ2-3; TRBD2 matches at 8 bases. The CDR3 extends over 13 amino acids. Per the germline V gene, CDR1 is LGHNA and CDR2 is YNFKEQ. V shed 0 bases and J 11 bases; nucleotides not matched to a gene: 4. CDR3 bases: TGTGCCAGCAGCCAAGAGTGGACTAGCCGGCAGTATTTT. It translates to CASSQEWTSRQYF.